One sample yielded the 8 T cell receptor beta chains listed below, sequenced in a study of blood T cell repertoires in COVID-19. Profiling relied on immunoSEQ multiplex PCR, and the TCRdb table lists in-frame clones only, not all of them. The sample has 95,000 to 110,000 clones, about 88% seen once. The sequencing input was peripheral blood. The receptors come from a human donor in a cohort sampled during active COVID-19.

Remarks on this clone: Other DNA sequences in this sample translate to the same CDR3. V gene TRBV20-1 combines with J gene TRBJ1-5; D ambiguous. The CDR3 consists of 13 residues. V dropped 3 bases and J dropped 1 base, with 7 bases sitting between them. Germline lookup yields CDR1 DFQATT and CDR2 SNEGSKA (reference sequence). The CDR3 loop is CSASSGSNQPQHF. DNA for the CDR3: TGCAGTGCTAGTTCAGGAAGCAATCAGCCCCAGCATTTT.

This chain uses TRBV2 with TRBJ1-2; TRBD1 aligns across 7 bases. Germline CDR1 and CDR2: SNHLY and FYNNEI. V lost 4 bases to trimming and J lost 6 bases; unmatched junction nucleotides: 8. This CDR3 is 14 amino acids long. This CDR3 reads CASSARQGSNGYTF. In DNA form, the CDR3 reads TGTGCCAGCAGTGCGCGACAGGGTTCGAATGGCTACACCTTC.

The V and J genes are TRBV28 and TRBJ1-6; D gene unclear. CDR3 length: 15 residues. Trimming cost V 8 bases and J 7 bases, with 18 bases left between them. The germline V gene has CDR1 MDHEN and CDR2 SYDVKM. In DNA form, the CDR3 reads TGTGCCAGCGAAGCCGGGAGTGCCCTAAATTCACCCCTCCACTTT. Protein product: CASEAGSALNSPLHF.

The table lists this clone with a count of one. The chain carries TRBV10-3 and TRBJ2-3, with TRBD2 as a possible D gene (5 bases). With 3 bases removed from V and 0 bases from J, the gap between germline ends came to 7 bases. The CDR3 covers 14 residues. The V gene's germline CDR1 is ENHRY and CDR2 SYGVKD. The CDR3 protein is CAISDGGSTDTQYF. In DNA, the CDR3 is TGTGCCATCAGTGACGGCGGGAGCACAGATACGCAGTATTTT.

The rearrangement uses TRBV2 and TRBJ1-2, with a weak D call TRBD1 (6 bases). The V end was cut by 5 bases, the J end by 4 bases, with 11 bases between. The germline V gene has CDR1 SNHLY and CDR2 FYNNEI. The CDR3 extends over 13 amino acids. The CDR3 loop reads CASSTGPRYGYTF. CDR3 DNA sequence: TGTGCCAGCAGTACAGGGCCACGCTATGGCTACACCTTC.

The chain has TRBV7-8 and TRBJ1-2; maybe TRBD1 (5 bases). V was clipped by 2 bases and J by 1 base, with 11 bases between them. This CDR3 spans 15 amino acids. Germline V lookup: CDR1 SGHVS, CDR2 FQNEAQ. This chain's CDR3 is CASSLRLGGNYGYTF. In DNA, the CDR3 is TGTGCCAGCAGCTTACGATTGGGGGGTAACTATGGCTACACCTTC.

The chain has TRBV7-8 and TRBJ2-1, with 16 bases lining up with TRBD2. CDR3 length equals 18 residues. Germline V gene sequence: CDR1 SGHVS, CDR2 FQNEAQ. The trim removed 10 bases at V and 2 bases at J, leaving 11 bases unmatched. The CDR3 loop is CATNMGLAGGPPYNEQFF. In DNA form, the CDR3 reads TGTGCCACCAACATGGGACTAGCGGGAGGGCCGCCCTACAATGAGCAGTTCTTC. The whole variable domain, remainder taken from reference TRBV7-8 and TRBJ2-1, is GAGVSQSPRYKVAKRGQDVALRCDPISGHVSLFWYQQALGQGPEFLTYFQNEAQLDKSGLPSDRFFAERPEGSVSTLKIQRTQQEDSAVYLCATNMGLAGGPPYNEQFFGPGTRLTVL.

The genes are TRBV9 and TRBJ1-6, with D perhaps TRBD1 (5 bases). Between the trimmed V and J ends, which lost 3 bases and 7 bases, there was a span of 11 bases. The germline V gene has CDR1 SGDLS and CDR2 YYNGEE. The length of the CDR3 is 14 residues. The DNA of the CDR3 is TGTGCCAGCAGCGGCGGGGCGCTAAATTCACCCCTCCACTTT. It specifies CASSGGALNSPLHF. The entire variable domain, with the rest obtained from reference TRBV9 and TRBJ1-6, is as follows: DSGVTQTPKHLITATGQRVTLRCSPRSGDLSVYWYQQSLDQGLQFLIQYYNGEERAKGNILERFSAQQFPDLHSELNLSSLELGDSALYFCASSGGALNSPLHFGNGTRLTVT.